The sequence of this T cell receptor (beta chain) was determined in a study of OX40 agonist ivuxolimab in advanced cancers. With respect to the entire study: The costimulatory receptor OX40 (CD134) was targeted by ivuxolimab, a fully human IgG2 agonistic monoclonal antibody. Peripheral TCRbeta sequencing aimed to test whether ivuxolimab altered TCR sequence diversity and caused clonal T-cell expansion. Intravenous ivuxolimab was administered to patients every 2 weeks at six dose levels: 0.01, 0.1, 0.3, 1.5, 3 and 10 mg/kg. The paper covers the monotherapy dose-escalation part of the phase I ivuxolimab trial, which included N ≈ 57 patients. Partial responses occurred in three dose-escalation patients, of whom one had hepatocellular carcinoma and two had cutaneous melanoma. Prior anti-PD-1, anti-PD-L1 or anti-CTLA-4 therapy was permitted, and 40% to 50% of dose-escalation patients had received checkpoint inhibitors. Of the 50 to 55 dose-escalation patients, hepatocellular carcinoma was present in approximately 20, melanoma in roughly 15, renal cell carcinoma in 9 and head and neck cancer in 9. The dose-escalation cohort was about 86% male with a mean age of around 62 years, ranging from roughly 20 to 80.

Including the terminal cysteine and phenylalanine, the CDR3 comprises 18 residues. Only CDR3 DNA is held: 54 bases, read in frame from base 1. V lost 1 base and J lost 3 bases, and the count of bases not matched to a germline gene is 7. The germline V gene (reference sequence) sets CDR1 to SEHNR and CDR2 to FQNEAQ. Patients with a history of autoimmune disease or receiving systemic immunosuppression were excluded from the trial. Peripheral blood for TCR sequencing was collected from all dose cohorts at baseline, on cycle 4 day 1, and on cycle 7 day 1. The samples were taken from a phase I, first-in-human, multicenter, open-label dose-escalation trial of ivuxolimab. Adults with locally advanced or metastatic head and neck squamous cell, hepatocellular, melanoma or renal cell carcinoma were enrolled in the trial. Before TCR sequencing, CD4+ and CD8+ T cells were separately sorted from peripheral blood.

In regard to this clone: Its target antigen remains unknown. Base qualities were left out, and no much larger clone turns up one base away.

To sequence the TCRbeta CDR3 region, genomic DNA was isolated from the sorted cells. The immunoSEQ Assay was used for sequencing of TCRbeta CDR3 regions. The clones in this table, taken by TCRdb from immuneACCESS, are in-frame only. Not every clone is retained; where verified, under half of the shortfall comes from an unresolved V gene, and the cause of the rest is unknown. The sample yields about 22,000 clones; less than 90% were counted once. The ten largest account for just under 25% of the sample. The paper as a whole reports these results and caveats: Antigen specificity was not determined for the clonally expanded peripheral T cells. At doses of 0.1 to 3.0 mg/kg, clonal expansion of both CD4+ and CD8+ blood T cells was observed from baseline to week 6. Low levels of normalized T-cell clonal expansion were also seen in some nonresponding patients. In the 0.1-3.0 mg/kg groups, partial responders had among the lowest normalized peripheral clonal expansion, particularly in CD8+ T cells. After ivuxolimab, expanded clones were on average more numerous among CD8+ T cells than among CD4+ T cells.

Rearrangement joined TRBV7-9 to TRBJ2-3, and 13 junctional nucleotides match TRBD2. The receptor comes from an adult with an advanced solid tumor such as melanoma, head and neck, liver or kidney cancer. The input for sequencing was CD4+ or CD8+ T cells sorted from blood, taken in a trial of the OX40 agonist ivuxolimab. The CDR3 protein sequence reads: CASSLDLGTSGDTDTQYF. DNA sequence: TGTGCCAGCAGCTTAGATCTCGGGACTAGCGGGGATACAGATACGCAGTATTTT. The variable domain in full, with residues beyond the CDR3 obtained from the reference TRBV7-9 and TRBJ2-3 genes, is DTGVSQNPRHKITKRGQNVTFRCDPISEHNRLYWYRQTLGQGPEFLTYFQNEAQLEKSRLLSDRFSAERPKGSFSTLEIQRTEQGDSAMYLCASSLDLGTSGDTDTQYFGPGTRLTVL.